This TCR beta chain is from a study of shared clonotypes between healthy human individuals (dated by TCRdb to 2018 to 2021). Some background on the complete study: A few men and two women, aged 18 to 49 years, made up the cohort. Between about 0.9 and 9 billion PBMCs per donor were obtained by leukapheresis. For each donor, CD4 naive and CD4 memory were each given three plates, CD8 naive was given two plates, and CD8 memory was given one plate. To estimate repertoire size and how much clonotype sharing occurs between individuals, the study deeply sequenced the blood TCR repertoires of roughly 5 healthy adults. To increase sequencing depth and limit assay-specific biases, different laboratories used diverse techniques to prepare libraries and sequence TCR repertoires.

As for this clone: The antigen it binds to is not known. Within one base of it there is no much larger clone, and no base qualities were kept. Additional DNA sequences in this sample encode the identical CDR3.

The germline V gene yields KGHSH for CDR1 and LQKENI for CDR2. The CDR3 numbers 13 residues from cysteine through phenylalanine. Only the CDR3 portion is preserved as DNA: 39 bases, with reading frame beginning at the first base. V loses 6 bases of germline sequence and J loses 0 bases, and the interval between the two ends is 9 bases. TCR CDR3 regions were amplified from genomic DNA by multiplex PCR using the deep immunoSEQ assay. For each cell subset, the extracted genomic DNA was distributed evenly across all wells of several immunoSEQ 96-well plates, and each plate served as one replicate. Each replicate PCR for sorted subsets received about 180 ng genomic DNA, equal to about 30,000 T cell genomes. The purified libraries were quantified using a Qubit 3.0 fluorometer, sized with a Bioanalyzer 2100, and then quantified again using the KAPA Library Quantification kit. Every immunoSEQ 96-well plate was sequenced on a dedicated single-read 150-cycle Illumina NextSeq 550 flow cell. On the study's bioinformatics: Because the immunoSEQ output held only junctional sequences and lacked quality scores, the filtering could not match the filtering applied to full-length reads. To assign V/J genes and CDR3, sequences were annotated against IMGT germline references using PyIR, a Python wrapper for IgBLAST v1.9. Reads were removed for weak V/J assignments (E-value above 1e-6), missing CDR3, stop codons, out-of-frame junctions, or ambiguous translated residues. V3J clonotypes were defined as sequences sharing the same inferred V gene, J gene, and CDR3 amino acid sequence. Percentage overlap between repertoires was computed as shared unique clonotypes divided by the size of the smaller repertoire. Three approaches were used to assess repertoire richness: RTK rarefaction, the Chao1 estimator, and Recon v2.1 estimates of unobserved clonotypes. OLGA was used to compute generation probabilities for all TCRbeta clonotypes that the gDNA method yielded from a few donors. Drawn from immuneACCESS, this table holds only the in-frame rearrangements with V and J called that TCRdb kept. Clones are partly lost; checked studies trace under half to an unresolved V gene and leave the rest unexplained. The DNA was the basis for D and trimming; V, J and clone size are from that table. The sample table records roughly 2,300,000 clones; less than 95% of these occur just once. The ten top clones hold 0.37% of the sample.

What the research found in general, with its limitations: The genetic and exposure-history diversity represented was limited by the small number of donors. Across several donors, around 5% of naive CD4, roughly 3.8% of naive CD8, 2.3% of memory CD4, and 0.3% to 0.45% of memory CD8 clonotypes were shared. Pairwise subsampling indicated that sequencing depth was expected to affect the degree of clonotype sharing among donors. Larger estimated clonotype richness was generally found for naive subsets than for memory subsets. Even with the large sequencing depth, rarefaction of the sorted-subset datasets indicated that sequencing was incomplete. Compared with non-shared clonotypes, clonotypes shared by all four sorted-subset donors had higher generation probabilities. Sampling was restricted to blood, and TCR repertoires in tissue are likely to differ from TCR repertoires in blood.

The donors were healthy, HIV-negative adults who had no recently reported acute infections or vaccinations. Every donor was a Caucasian adult living in Nashville, Tennessee, USA. Magnetic negative selection was used to enrich CD4+ T cells, after which naive cells were positively selected on CD45RA and the negative fraction became the memory subset. Blood was obtained by leukapheresis, after which PBMCs were separated by Ficoll-Histopaque density gradient centrifugation and cryopreserved in liquid nitrogen vapor phase. Analytical flow cytometry was used to check the purity and quantity of every magnetically sorted T cell population. From each sorted fraction, genomic DNA was isolated and quantified by UV absorbance on a Nanodrop 2000c.

Material: naive CD4+ T cells from PBMCs. Sample cell subset or site, as interpreted from the label and publication: CD45RA+ positively selected. This receptor was taken from a man aged 18 to 29 in good health. Some clones in this sample may be carry-over from other donors' samples. The chain links TRBV18 with TRBJ2-7, with no reliable assignment of the D segment. At the DNA level, the sequence is TGTGCCAGCTCTCTCGGTAGCTCCTACGAGCAGTACTTC. It translates to CASSLGSSYEQYF.